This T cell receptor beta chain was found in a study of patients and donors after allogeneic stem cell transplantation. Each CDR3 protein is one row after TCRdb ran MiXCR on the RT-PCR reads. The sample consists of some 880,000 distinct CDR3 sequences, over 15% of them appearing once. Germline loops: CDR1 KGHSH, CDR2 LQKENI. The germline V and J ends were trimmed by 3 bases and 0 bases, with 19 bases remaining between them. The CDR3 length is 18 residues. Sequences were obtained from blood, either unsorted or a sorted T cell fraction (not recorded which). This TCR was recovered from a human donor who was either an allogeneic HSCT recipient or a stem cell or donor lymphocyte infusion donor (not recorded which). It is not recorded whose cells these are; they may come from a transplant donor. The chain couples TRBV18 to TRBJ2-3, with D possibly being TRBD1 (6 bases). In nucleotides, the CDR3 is TGTGCCAGCTCACCGATACCAGGACAGAAGATTAGCACAGATACGCAGTATTTT. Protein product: CASSPIPGQKISTDTQYF. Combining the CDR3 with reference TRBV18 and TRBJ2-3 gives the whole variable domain NAGVMQNPRHLVRRRGQEARLRCSPMKGHSHVYWYRQLPEEGLKFMVYLQKENIIDESGMPKERFSAEFPKEGPSILRIQQVVRGDSAAYFCASSPIPGQKISTDTQYFGPGTRLTVL.